Following are 14 T cell receptor beta chains from one sample sequenced in a study of blood T cell repertoires in COVID-19. Assay: immunoSEQ multiplex PCR; the TCRdb copy retains only in-frame clones and omits some. Counted here are tens of thousands of clones, around 90% occurring once; the ten biggest clones make up roughly 13%. Sample: peripheral blood. These receptors were obtained from a human donor with active COVID-19. The donor label of this sample is uncertain.

Comments on this clone: The junction departs from germline at one end; a sequencing error may be responsible. In the same sample, other DNA sequences code for this CDR3. The CDR3 region has the DNA TGTGCCAGCAGACTATCCGGGACAGGGATTGAAAAACTATTTTTT. Amino acids: CASRLSGTGIEKLFF. This sequence joins TRBV13 and TRBJ1-4; 9 bases are a match to TRBD1. Germline CDR1 is PRHDT and CDR2 is FYEKMQ (reference sequence). The length of the CDR3 is 15 residues.

The chain uses TRBV19 and TRBJ1-5, with D perhaps TRBD1 (5 bases). V gave up 3 bases and J gave up 0 bases, with 15 bases separating them. The CDR3 sequence is 17 residues long. CDR1 and CDR2 from the germline V gene are LNHDA and SQIVND (reference sequence). The CDR3 reads CASSMRARGDSNQPQHF. The DNA of the CDR3 is TGTGCCAGTAGTATGAGGGCCCGGGGGGATAGCAATCAGCCCCAGCATTTT.

The chain couples TRBV19 to TRBJ2-5, with 7 bases lining up with TRBD1. This CDR3 is built from 14 residues. Trimming removed 5 bases from V and 2 bases from J; junction bases left unmatched: 5. The germline gives CDR1 LNHDA, CDR2 SQIVND (reference sequence). In DNA form, the CDR3 reads TGTGCCAGTAGTGCGCTCAGGGGGCAAGAGACCCAGTACTTC. Residues: CASSALRGQETQYF.

The rearrangement uses TRBV7-9 and TRBJ1-1, with TRBD1 identical over 7 bases. This CDR3 spans 14 amino acids. Unmatched junction bases numbered 5, after V lost 4 bases and J lost 3 bases. Germline-derived CDR1 and CDR2 are SEHNR and FQNEAQ (reference sequence). As DNA, the CDR3 is TGTGCCAGCAGCTCACAGGGGACGGACACTGAAGCTTTCTTT. This sequence encodes CASSSQGTDTEAFF.

This clone has only a few counts. The genes are TRBV2 and TRBJ2-2; TRBD1 might be the D (6 bases). The CDR3 spans 14 residues. Trimming cost V 7 bases and J 7 bases, with 16 bases left between them. Germline V CDR1 and CDR2: SNHLY, FYNNEI. CDR3 in amino acids: CASMGVGADGELFF. In DNA, the CDR3 is TGTGCCAGCATGGGAGTGGGGGCGGACGGGGAGCTGTTTTTT.

The chain links TRBV2 to TRBJ2-1; D is perhaps TRBD2 (5 bases). Trimming removed 6 bases at V and 2 bases at J, with 14 bases between. CDR1 SNHLY and CDR2 FYNNEI come from the germline V gene. The CDR3 has 15 amino acids. Written as DNA, the CDR3 is TGTGCCAGCAGACAGACTACTAGTCCCTACAATGAGCAGTTCTTC. Residues: CASRQTTSPYNEQFF.

This clone was seen just once. The CDR3 DNA reads TGTGCCAGCTCACCAGGGCAGGGTCCTGGAAACACCATATATTTT. This gives the protein CASSPGQGPGNTIYF. The rearrangement uses TRBV18 and TRBJ1-3; D perhaps matches TRBD1 (5 bases). The CDR3 covers 15 residues. V lost 2 bases and J 2 bases, leaving 10 bases between the germline ends. CDR1 KGHSH and CDR2 LQKENI come from the germline V gene.

V and J are TRBV9 and TRBJ1-1, with 7 bases identical to TRBD1. The CDR3 is made up of 14 amino acids. The germline V gene has CDR1 SGDLS and CDR2 YYNGEE. The ends lost 3 bases at V and 1 base at J; junction bases unmatched: 3. The CDR3, as DNA: TGTGCCAGCAGCGAGGGACAGACGAACACTGAAGCTTTCTTT. It codes for CASSEGQTNTEAFF.

V gene TRBV13 combines with J gene TRBJ2-7; a weak D match, TRBD1 (6 bases). The CDR3 contains 17 residues. The V gene's germline CDR1 is PRHDT and CDR2 FYEKMQ (reference sequence). The germline V and J ends were trimmed by 3 bases and 1 base, with 19 bases remaining between them. DNA for the CDR3: TGTGCCAGCAGCTTGACAGGATTCTCCCGTAAGTCCTACGAGCAGTACTTC. Its protein product is CASSLTGFSRKSYEQYF.

V gene TRBV28 combines with J gene TRBJ2-5; TRBD2 matches at 7 bases. The CDR3 length is 20 residues. Unmatched junction bases numbered 28, after V lost 10 bases and J lost 2 bases. Germline-derived CDR1 and CDR2 are MDHEN and SYDVKM. The CDR3 here is CATAGVPRLEFRDVQETQYF. The CDR3 nucleotides are TGTGCCACCGCGGGAGTTCCGAGATTAGAATTCCGGGATGTGCAAGAGACCCAGTACTTC.

This clone was found once. This specimen includes other DNA sequences encoding the same CDR3. The chain joins TRBV2 to TRBJ2-7; D perhaps matches TRBD2 (6 bases). The V end lost 1 base, the J end lost 5 bases, and 15 bases lay between the germline ends. The CDR3 covers 15 residues. The germline V gene has CDR1 SNHLY and CDR2 FYNNEI. CDR3 in amino acids: CASSEGFGREDEQYF. The CDR3 coding sequence is TGTGCCAGCAGTGAAGGTTTTGGCAGGGAGGACGAGCAGTACTTC. The entire variable domain, with the rest obtained from reference TRBV2 and TRBJ2-7, is as follows: EPEVTQTPSHQVTQMGQEVILRCVPISNHLYFYWYRQILGQKVEFLVSFYNNEISEKSEIFDDQFSVERPDGSNFTLKIRSTKLEDSAMYFCASSEGFGREDEQYFGPGTRLTVT.

This chain connects TRBV6-5 to TRBJ1-2, with D perhaps matching TRBD1 (6 bases). The CDR3 consists of 14 residues. CDR1 is MNHEY, CDR2 SVGAGI, per germline. V was shortened by 6 bases and J by 7 bases, with 18 bases between the two germline ends. The CDR3 DNA is TGTGCCAGCAGCCCCGACAGGATAGGAGGTGGCTACACCTTC. Translation gives CASSPDRIGGGYTF.

The chain joins TRBV28 to TRBJ2-5; a weak D match, TRBD2 (6 bases). CDR3 length equals 18 residues. Germline lookup yields CDR1 MDHEN and CDR2 SYDVKM. V gave up 2 bases and J gave up 2 bases, with 21 bases separating them. The CDR3 loop is CASSLMASAGRKQETQYF. The DNA of the CDR3 is TGTGCCAGCAGTTTAATGGCTAGCGCTGGGAGAAAGCAAGAGACCCAGTACTTC.

This clone was counted a single time. The CDR3 is CASSRGLSSYNEQFF. In DNA form, the CDR3 reads TGTGCCAGCAGTAGGGGCCTAAGCTCCTACAATGAGCAGTTCTTC. The chain uses TRBV6-5 and TRBJ2-1; TRBD1 might be the D (5 bases). This CDR3 contains 15 residues. Between the trimmed V and J ends, which lost 5 bases and 0 bases, there was a span of 11 bases. Germline V gene data show CDR1 as MNHEY and CDR2 as SVGAGI.